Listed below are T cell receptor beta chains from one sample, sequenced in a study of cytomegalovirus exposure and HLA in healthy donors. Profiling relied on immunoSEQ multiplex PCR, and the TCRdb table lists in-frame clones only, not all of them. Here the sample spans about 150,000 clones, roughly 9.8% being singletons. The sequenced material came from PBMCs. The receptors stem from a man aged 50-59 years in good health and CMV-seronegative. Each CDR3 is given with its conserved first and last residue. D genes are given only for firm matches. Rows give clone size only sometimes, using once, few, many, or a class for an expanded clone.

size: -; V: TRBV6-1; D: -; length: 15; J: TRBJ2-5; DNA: TGTGCCAGCAGTGTCCAGGCAGGGATAGGAGAGACCCAGTACTTC; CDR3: CASSVQAGIGETQYF
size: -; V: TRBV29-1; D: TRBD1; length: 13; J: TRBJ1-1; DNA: TGCAGCGTTCGGACAGGGCCGAACACTGAAGCTTTCTTT; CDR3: CSVRTGPNTEAFF
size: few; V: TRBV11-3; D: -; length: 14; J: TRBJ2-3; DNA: TGTGCCAGCAGCTTAGGGGCAAGCACAGATACGCAGTATTTT; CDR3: CASSLGASTDTQYF
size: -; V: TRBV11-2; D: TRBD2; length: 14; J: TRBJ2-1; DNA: TGTGCCAGCAGCTTTATCGGGAGGGGGAATGAGCAGTTCTTC; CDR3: CASSFIGRGNEQFF
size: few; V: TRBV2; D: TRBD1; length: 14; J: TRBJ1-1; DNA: TGTGCCAGCAGCACCTACAGGGGCGGTACTGAAGCTTTCTTT; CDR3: CASSTYRGGTEAFF
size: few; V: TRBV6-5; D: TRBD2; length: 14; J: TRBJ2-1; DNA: TGTGCCAGCAGCGGGACTAGCGGGAACAATGAGCAGTTCTTC; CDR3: CASSGTSGNNEQFF
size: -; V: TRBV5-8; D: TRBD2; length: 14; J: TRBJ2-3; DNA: TGTGCCAGCAGCAGACTAGCGGGAGAAGATACGCAGTATTTT; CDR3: CASSRLAGEDTQYF
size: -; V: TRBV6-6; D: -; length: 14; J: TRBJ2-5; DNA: TGTGCCAGCAGTTACGGGACACACCAAGAGACCCAGTACTTC; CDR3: CASSYGTHQETQYF
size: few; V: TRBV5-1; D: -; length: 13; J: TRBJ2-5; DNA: TGCGCCAGCAGCCCCCCTGGTGATAGCTCTCAGTACTTC; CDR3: CASSPPGDSSQYF
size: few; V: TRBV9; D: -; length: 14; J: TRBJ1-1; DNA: TGTGCCAGCAGCGTAGGAGGCAGGAACACTGAAGCTTTCTTT; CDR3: CASSVGGRNTEAFF
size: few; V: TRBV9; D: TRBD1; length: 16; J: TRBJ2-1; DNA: TGTGCCAGCAGCGCGTACGGAATAGGACAGGACAATGAGCAGTTCTTC; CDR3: CASSAYGIGQDNEQFF
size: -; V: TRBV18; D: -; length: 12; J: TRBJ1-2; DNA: TGTGCCAGCTCACCCCGGGACAAAGGCTACACCTTC; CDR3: CASSPRDKGYTF
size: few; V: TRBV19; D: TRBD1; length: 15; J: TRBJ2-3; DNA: TGTGCCAGTAGTATAAGGGACAGACGCACAGATACGCAGTATTTT; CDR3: CASSIRDRRTDTQYF
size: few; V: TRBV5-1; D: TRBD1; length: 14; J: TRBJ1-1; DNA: TGCGCCAGCAGCCTCGGGACAGGAGTACTTGAAGCTTTCTTT; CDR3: CASSLGTGVLEAFF
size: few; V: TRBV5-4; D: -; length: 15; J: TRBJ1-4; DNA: TGTGCCAGCAGCGAAGGGGGAAATGCTAATGAAAAACTGTTTTTT; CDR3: CASSEGGNANEKLFF
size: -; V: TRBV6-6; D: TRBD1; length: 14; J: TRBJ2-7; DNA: TGTGCCAGCAGTTACGGGACAGGGACCTACGAGCAGTACTTC; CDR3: CASSYGTGTYEQYF